This T cell receptor (beta chain) was sequenced during a study of T cell responses to AZD1222 COVID-19 vaccine. General study findings and limits: A rise in Spike-specific TCR breadth and depth followed two AZD1222 doses. Most donors were white British and more were female, and clonal diversity was possibly underestimated. Only after the peak T cell response were repertoires sampled. Spike was spanned by vaccine-associated CD4 TCRs, which were dominant at 160-218 and 743-854.

V shed 2 bases and J shed 3 bases, with 7 bases lying between them. CDR1 and CDR2 (germline): LGHNA, YNFKEQ. The CDR3 is made up of 13 amino acids. Clones were read by immunoSEQ multiplex PCR, and TCRdb kept only the in-frame ones, dropping some. The sample includes approximately 120,000 clones, 80% to 90% of them seen just once. Of note for this clone: Its cognate antigen is unknown.

This chain uses TRBV4-2 with TRBJ1-1; D not resolved. This TCR was recovered from an adult in good health. Material: peripheral blood, obtained on day 0 of MenACWY control vaccination. The CDR3, as DNA: TGTGCCAGCAGCCAAAACGTGGACACTGAAGCTTTCTTT. It translates to CASSQNVDTEAFF.